The clone carrying this T cell receptor (beta chain) was observed a handful of times. A much larger clone is a single base away; this may be a read error. The CDR3 runs 13 residues. Trimming removed 2 bases from V and 1 base from J, with 5 bases in between. Germline CDR1 and CDR2: MNHEY and SVGEGT. This sample is part of a study of blood T cells in healthy people across ages. Every donor provided 7.5 to 10 milliliters of peripheral blood. A second PCR of 7 to 11 cycles used a sample-barcoded 5' primer and a J-beta primer mix. One entry per CDR3 protein, called by TCRdb with MiXCR from the 5' RACE reads. The data contain some 850,000 distinct CDR3 sequences, around 24% of them seen just once; the ten biggest clones take up 2.5% to 3.5%. The same sample was also studied in work on T cells of mothers and their children. That publication notes: Donors comprised three healthy Caucasian mothers plus their six children. Related pairs of mothers and children showed slightly higher, non-significant overlap versus unrelated pairs.

This rearrangement joins TRBV6-2 or TRBV6-3 to TRBJ1-1, with no clear D. This TCR derives from a boy aged 5-17 years in good health. The specimen was blood. The CDR3: CASSYGWNTEAFF. CDR3 bases: TGTGCCAGCAGTTACGGGTGGAACACTGAAGCTTTCTTT.